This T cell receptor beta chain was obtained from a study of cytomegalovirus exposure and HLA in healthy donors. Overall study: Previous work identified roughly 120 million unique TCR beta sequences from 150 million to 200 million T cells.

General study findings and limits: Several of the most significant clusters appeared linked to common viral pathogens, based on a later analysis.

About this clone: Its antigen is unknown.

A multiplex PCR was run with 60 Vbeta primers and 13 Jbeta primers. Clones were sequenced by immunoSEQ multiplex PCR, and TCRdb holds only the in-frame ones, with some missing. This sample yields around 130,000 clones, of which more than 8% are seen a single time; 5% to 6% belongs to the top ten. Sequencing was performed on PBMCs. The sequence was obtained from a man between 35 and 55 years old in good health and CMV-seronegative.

CDR3 coding DNA: TGTGCCAGCAGCTTACAGGGTATAGTAGAAGATGAGCAGTTCTTC. It codes for CASSLQGIVEDEQFF. This chain joins TRBV7-3 and TRBJ2-1, with D possibly being TRBD1 (5 bases). The germline V gene encodes CDR1 SGHTA and CDR2 FQGTGA. The CDR3 has 15 amino acids. V lost 2 bases and J 8 bases, leaving 16 bases between the germline ends.